This T cell receptor (beta chain) derives from a study of T cells in Graves' hyperthyroidism and ophthalmopathy. Not enrolled were patients with uncontrolled infection, other autoimmune disease, pregnancy or lactation. This clonotype was seen a few times. What was amplified from RNA transcripts were TCR beta CDR3 regions. In the first-round RT-PCR of the TCR CDR3, the HTBI primer set was used. A single record per CDR3 protein comes from TCRdb applying MiXCR to the multiplex PCR reads. The repertoire has under 700,000 distinct CDR3 sequences, just over 45% of them found once; the top ten carry just over 8%. The specimen was peripheral blood or thyroid tissue (not recorded which). This clonotype originated in a woman aged 18-29 years with Graves' hyperthyroidism.

CDR3 amino acids: CASSLGGVFNTEAFF. The CDR3 DNA reads TGTGCCAGCAGCTTAGGTGGGGTTTTCAACACTGAAGCTTTCTTT. V is TRBV7-9 and J is TRBJ1-1; D is ambiguous. The V gene's germline CDR1 is SEHNR and CDR2 FQNEAQ (reference sequence). This CDR3 has 15 residues. V lost 1 base and J lost 2, with 11 bases in between.